This TCR beta chain was profiled in a study of T cell changes during pregnancy in multiple sclerosis. Clones were sequenced by immunoSEQ multiplex PCR, and TCRdb holds only the in-frame ones, with some missing. The sample lists approximately 80,000 clones; approximately 93% were seen once. The source is a female donor in good health, enrolled as a control in a pregnancy study. The sequencing here drew on peripheral blood, taken in the second trimester of pregnancy.

The CDR3 sequence: CASFGTGKPTGELFF. CDR3 DNA: TGTGCCAGTTTTGGGACAGGGAAACCAACCGGGGAGCTGTTTTTT. The rearrangement links TRBV2 to TRBJ2-2; TRBD1 aligns across 9 bases. This CDR3 contains 15 residues. Germline V lookup: CDR1 SNHLY, CDR2 FYNNEI. J was trimmed by 5 bases and V by 9 bases; bases with no gene match: 10.